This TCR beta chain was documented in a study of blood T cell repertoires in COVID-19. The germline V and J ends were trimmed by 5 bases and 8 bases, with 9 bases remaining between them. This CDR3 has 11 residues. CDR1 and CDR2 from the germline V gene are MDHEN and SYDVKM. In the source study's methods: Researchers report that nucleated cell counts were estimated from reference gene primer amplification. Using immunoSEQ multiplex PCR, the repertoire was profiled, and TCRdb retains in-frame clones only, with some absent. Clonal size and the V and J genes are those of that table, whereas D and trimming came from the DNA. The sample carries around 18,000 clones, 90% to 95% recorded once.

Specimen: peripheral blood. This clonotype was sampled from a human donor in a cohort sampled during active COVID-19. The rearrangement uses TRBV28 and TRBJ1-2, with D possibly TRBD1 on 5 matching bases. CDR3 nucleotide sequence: TGTGCCAGCAGTCCTGGGGCCGGCTACACCTTC. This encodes CASSPGAGYTF.